Sequencing of this T cell receptor beta chain was carried out in a study of control samples from healthy donors and cancer patients. Clones were read by immunoSEQ multiplex PCR, and TCRdb kept only the in-frame ones, dropping some. The sample yields over 150,000 clones, around nine tenths seen once. The receptor's source is a man younger than 40 in good health. The sequencing sample was made of blood.

The CDR3 DNA reads TGTGCCAGCAGTTTCCACAGGTTGATAAACACTGAAGCTTTCTTT. This sequence encodes CASSFHRLINTEAFF. This chain uses TRBV28 with TRBJ1-1; D perhaps matches TRBD1 (5 bases). Trimming took off 3 bases at V and 2 bases at J, with 13 bases between the two ends. CDR3 length equals 15 residues. Germline lookup yields CDR1 MDHEN and CDR2 SYDVKM.